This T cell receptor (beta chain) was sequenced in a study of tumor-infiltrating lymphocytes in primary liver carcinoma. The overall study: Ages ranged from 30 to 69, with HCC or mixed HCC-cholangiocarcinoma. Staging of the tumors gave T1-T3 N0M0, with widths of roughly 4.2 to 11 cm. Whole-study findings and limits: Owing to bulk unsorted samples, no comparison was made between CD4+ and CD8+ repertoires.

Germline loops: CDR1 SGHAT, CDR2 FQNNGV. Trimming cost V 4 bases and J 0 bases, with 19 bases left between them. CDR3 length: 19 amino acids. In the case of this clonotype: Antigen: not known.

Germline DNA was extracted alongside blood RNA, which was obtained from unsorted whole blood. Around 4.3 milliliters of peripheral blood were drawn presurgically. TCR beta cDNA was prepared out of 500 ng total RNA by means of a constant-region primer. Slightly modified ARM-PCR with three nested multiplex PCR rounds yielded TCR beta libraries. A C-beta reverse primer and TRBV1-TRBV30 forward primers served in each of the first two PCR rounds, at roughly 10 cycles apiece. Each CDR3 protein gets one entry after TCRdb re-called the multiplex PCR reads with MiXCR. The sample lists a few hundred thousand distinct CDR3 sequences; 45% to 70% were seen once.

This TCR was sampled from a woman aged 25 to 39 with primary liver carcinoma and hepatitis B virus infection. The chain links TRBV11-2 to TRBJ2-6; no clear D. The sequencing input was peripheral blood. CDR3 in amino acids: CASSSHSTSESSGANVLTF. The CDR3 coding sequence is TGTGCCAGCAGCTCACATTCGACCAGCGAGAGCTCTGGGGCCAACGTCCTGACTTTC.